The next 32 T cell receptor beta chains were all read from a single sample in a study of blood T cell repertoires in COVID-19. The data were produced by immunoSEQ multiplex PCR, yet TCRdb's version contains in-frame clones alone and is incomplete. The profile shows some 170,000 clones, about four fifths of them singletons. The sample consisted of peripheral blood. Source of these receptors: a woman aged 70-85 years with acute or convalescent COVID-19.

The chain recombines TRBV27 with TRBJ2-1; TRBD1 aligns across 8 bases. Unmatched junction bases numbered 7, after V lost 7 bases and J lost 2 bases. CDR1 is MNHEY and CDR2 is SMNVEV in the germline V gene (reference sequence). The length of the CDR3 is 15 residues. In DNA, the CDR3 is TGTGCCAGCATTAGGACAGGGCGTCCCTACAATGAGCAGTTCTTC. Translation: CASIRTGRPYNEQFF.

The chain recombines TRBV2 with TRBJ1-5, with D maybe TRBD1 (5 bases). Per germline, CDR1 SNHLY and CDR2 FYNNEI. There are 14 residues in the CDR3. V gave up 5 bases and J gave up 4 bases, with 12 bases separating them. The CDR3 region has the DNA TGTGCCAGCAGTTATATTGGGGGGAATCAGCCCCAGCATTTT. Its protein product is CASSYIGGNQPQHF.

This chain links TRBV6-5 with TRBJ1-1; D gene uncertain. The ends were cut back, 2 bases at V and 6 bases at J, with 16 bases in the middle. In germline, CDR1 is MNHEY, CDR2 SVGAGI. CDR3 length: 15 residues. The CDR3 loop is CASSYNSLPNAEAFF. Written as DNA, the CDR3 is TGTGCCAGCAGTTACAACTCGCTCCCAAACGCTGAAGCTTTCTTT.

The gene calls are TRBV7-2 and TRBJ1-3, with 7 nucleotides matching TRBD1. The J segment lost 0 bases and the V segment lost 5 bases, leaving 7 bases of the junction unmatched. Germline V gene lookup returns CDR1 SGHTA and CDR2 FQGNSA. The CDR3 has 16 residues. The CDR3 nucleotides are TGTGCCAGCAGCAAGTGGACAGGAGGCTCTGGAAACACCATATATTTT. Translation: CASSKWTGGSGNTIYF. Combining the CDR3 with reference TRBV7-2 and TRBJ1-3 gives the whole variable domain GAGVSQSPSNKVTEKGKDVELRCDPISGHTALYWYRQSLGQGLEFLIYFQGNSAPDKSGLPSDRFSAERTGGSVSTLTIQRTQQEDSAVYLCASSKWTGGSGNTIYFGEGSWLTVV.

This clone was counted only a few times. The gene calls are TRBV5-6 and TRBJ1-3; D call uncertain. This CDR3 spans 11 amino acids. Germline V lookup: CDR1 SGHDT, CDR2 YYEEEE. With 2 bases removed from V and 8 bases from J, the gap between germline ends came to 5 bases. CDR3 amino acids: CASSFGDTIYF. Written as DNA, the CDR3 is TGTGCCAGCAGCTTCGGGGACACCATATATTTT.

The CDR3 DNA follows: TGTGCCAGCAATTCGGGTACGGGACTTGGCTACACCTTC. Its translation is CASNSGTGLGYTF. The V call is TRBV6-5, the J call TRBJ1-2; a weak D match, TRBD1 (5 bases). V was cut by 7 bases and J by 7 bases, with 16 bases left in between. Germline CDR1 MNHEY, CDR2 SVGAGI. CDR3 length: 13 residues.

V is TRBV24-1 and J is TRBJ2-1; 10 bases agree with TRBD2. The germline gives CDR1 KGHDR, CDR2 SFDVKD. V lost 3 bases and J lost 8; bases outside the gene matches: 15. This CDR3 region has 18 residues. The CDR3 DNA follows: TGTGCCACCAGTGATCGCGGACCTAGCGGGAGTATTCAAGATGAGCAGTTCTTC. Protein sequence: CATSDRGPSGSIQDEQFF.

In its sample, this clone was seen a few times. The rearrangement joins TRBV9 to TRBJ1-5; D remains ambiguous. Germline V gene sequence: CDR1 SGDLS, CDR2 YYNGEE. The V end lost 4 bases, the J end lost 0 bases, and 11 bases lay between the germline ends. This CDR3 comprises 15 residues. This CDR3 reads CASSLGLDSNQPQHF. CDR3 bases: TGTGCCAGCAGCCTAGGGCTAGATAGCAATCAGCCCCAGCATTTT.

The chain recombines TRBV5-6 with TRBJ1-6; a weak D match, TRBD1 (6 bases). This CDR3 is 15 amino acids long. Trimming took 3 bases from V and 6 from J, leaving 13 bases between them. Germline assignment: CDR1 SGHDT and CDR2 YYEEEE. CDR3 sequence (DNA): TGTGCCAGCAGCTCCACAGGGAGTCCTAATTCACCCCTCCACTTT. Protein product: CASSSTGSPNSPLHF.

This rearrangement joins TRBV2 to TRBJ2-4, with D possibly being TRBD1 (5 bases). CDR3 size: 12 residues. V was pared by 7 bases and J by 1 base, with 5 bases between. Germline loops: CDR1 SNHLY, CDR2 FYNNEI. CDR3 sequence reads: CASKGAKNIQYF. CDR3 DNA sequence: TGTGCCAGCAAGGGGGCCAAAAACATTCAGTACTTC.

The chain uses TRBV5-5 and TRBJ1-5, with 7 nucleotides matching TRBD1. From germline, CDR1 is SGHKS and CDR2 YYEKEE (reference sequence). This CDR3 contains 15 residues. V gave up 4 bases and J gave up 6 bases; unmatched junction bases: 10. Written as DNA, the CDR3 is TGTGCCAGCAGCGGGGAGATCGACAGGGCTCAGCCCCAGCATTTT. This sequence encodes CASSGEIDRAQPQHF.

The CDR3 DNA reads TGTGCCAGCAGTCCCAGGGGTCTGAGCTCCTACGAGCAGTACTTC. Its protein product is CASSPRGLSSYEQYF. This sequence joins TRBV6-2 or TRBV6-3 and TRBJ2-7; weak D call: TRBD1 (6 bases). V lost 5 bases to trimming and J lost 0 bases, with 14 bases between them. The V gene's germline CDR1 is MNHEY and CDR2 SVGEGT. There are 15 residues in the CDR3.

The chain recombines TRBV30 with TRBJ2-7, with TRBD1 identical over 10 bases. Per germline, CDR1 GTSNPN and CDR2 SVGIG (reference sequence). V dropped 3 bases and J dropped 2; count of bases not matched to a gene: 10. CDR3 length: 16 residues. The CDR3 region is CAWSDSGTGVTYEQYF. As DNA, the CDR3 is TGTGCCTGGAGCGACTCCGGGACAGGGGTCACCTACGAGCAGTACTTC.

The genes are TRBV7-2 and TRBJ2-5; 9 positions agree with TRBD2. Germline CDR1 reads SGHTA; CDR2 reads FQGNSA. V shed 3 bases, J shed 5 bases, and the junction held 13 bases outside the gene matches. This CDR3 region has 17 residues. The CDR3, as DNA: TGTGCCAGCAGCTTCGGCGGGGGGGGACTCGTAATGGAGACCCAGTACTTC. As protein: CASSFGGGGLVMETQYF.

V and J are TRBV24-1 and TRBJ1-2; 8 nucleotides align to TRBD1. After removal of 4 bases from V and 2 bases from J, the junction contained 8 bases not matched to a gene. Germline assignment: CDR1 KGHDR and CDR2 SFDVKD. The CDR3 extends over 16 amino acids. CDR3 DNA sequence: TGTGCCACCAGTGACGGAGATTGGGACAGGAACTATGGCTACACCTTC. As protein: CATSDGDWDRNYGYTF.

CDR3 residues: CASSLDLSKRDSYGYTF. Here the CDR3 DNA reads TGTGCCAGCAGCTTAGATCTATCGAAAAGGGACAGCTATGGCTACACCTTC. This rearrangement joins TRBV11-3 to TRBJ1-2, with 7 bases identical to TRBD1. The length of the CDR3 is 17 residues. V shed 0 bases and J 4 bases; nucleotides not matched to a gene: 11. The germline V gene encodes CDR1 SGHNT and CDR2 YENEEA.

This clone is a singleton in its sample. This CDR3 reads CATSDGGSGGTYNEQFF. In nucleotides, the CDR3 is TGTGCCACCAGTGATGGAGGGTCAGGGGGCACGTACAATGAGCAGTTCTTC. The chain recombines TRBV24-1 with TRBJ2-1; TRBD1 matches at 8 bases. The CDR3 totals 17 residues. V was clipped by 3 bases and J by 4 bases; unmatched bases: 10. Germline V gene lookup returns CDR1 KGHDR and CDR2 SFDVKD.

The chain employs TRBV9 and TRBJ2-1; 10 bases are a match to TRBD2. Germline CDR1 reads SGDLS; CDR2 reads YYNGEE. This CDR3 spans 17 amino acids. V gave up 3 bases and J gave up 8 bases; unmatched junction bases: 14. In DNA, the CDR3 is TGTGCCAGCAGCGGCCCTCAACTAGCGGGGACTAGAGATGAGCAGTTCTTC. It specifies CASSGPQLAGTRDEQFF.

V is TRBV4-1 and J is TRBJ2-7; 8 bases are a match to TRBD1. Germline V CDR1 and CDR2: MGHRA, YSYEKL. This CDR3 region has 17 residues. With V trimmed by 1 base and J by 2 bases, 10 bases remained unmatched. The DNA of the CDR3 is TGCGCCAGCAGCCAAGTTCCCTTAAAACAGGGGGCCTACGAGCAGTACTTC. Protein: CASSQVPLKQGAYEQYF.

The chain uses TRBV11-3 and TRBJ2-3, with 7 bases fitting TRBD1. Germline values: CDR1 SGHNT, CDR2 YENEEA. The junction had 1 base not matched to a gene; V was cut back by 4 bases and J by 0 bases. This CDR3 is built from 14 residues. This CDR3 reads CASSSGQSTDTQYF. DNA of the CDR3: TGTGCCAGCAGCTCGGGACAGAGCACAGATACGCAGTATTTT. The whole variable domain, remainder taken from reference TRBV11-3 and TRBJ2-3, is EAGVVQSPRYKIIEKKQPVAFWCNPISGHNTLYWYLQNLGQGPELLIRYENEEAVDDSQLPKDRFSAERLKGVDSTLKIQPAELGDSAVYLCASSSGQSTDTQYFGPGTRLTVL.

The rearrangement uses TRBV4-3 and TRBJ1-2; 8 bases are shared with TRBD1. Per the germline V gene, CDR1 is LGHNA and CDR2 is YSLEER. V gave up 5 bases and J gave up 2 bases; unmatched junction bases: 13. This CDR3 contains 17 residues. CDR3 in DNA: TGCGCCAGCAGCAGAGGACAGGGATCCCTCATCAACTATGGCTACACCTTC. Residues: CASSRGQGSLINYGYTF.

The rearrangement links TRBV6-5 to TRBJ1-4; TRBD1 matches 7 bases. V gave up 6 bases and J gave up 5 bases; unmatched junction bases: 9. The CDR3 is 15 amino acids. CDR1 MNHEY and CDR2 SVGAGI come from the germline V gene. CDR3 coding DNA: TGTGCCAGCAGAAGGGGGTCGACAGGGAATGAAAAACTGTTTTTT. Translation gives CASRRGSTGNEKLFF.

DNA of the CDR3: TGTGCCAGTAGCTCGGGAACTCCAGATACGCAGTATTTT. Residues: CASSSGTPDTQYF. The J gene is TRBJ2-3, the V gene TRBV19; possibly TRBD2 for D (5 bases). Germline V gene lookup returns CDR1 LNHDA and CDR2 SQIVND (reference sequence). This CDR3 contains 13 residues. The V gene lost 6 bases and the J gene lost 4 bases, with 11 bases spanning the gap.

This chain connects TRBV6-2 or TRBV6-3 to TRBJ2-2, with D maybe TRBD1 (6 bases). Germline CDR1 is MNHEY and CDR2 is SVGEGT. The CDR3 runs 17 residues. V was shortened by 0 bases and J by 1 base, with 12 bases between the two germline ends. The CDR3 DNA follows: TGTGCCAGCAGTTACTCGAAGACAGGCCAGAACACCGGGGAGCTGTTTTTT. Protein: CASSYSKTGQNTGELFF.

V usage is TRBV29-1 and J usage is TRBJ1-2, with D tentatively TRBD1 (5 bases). This CDR3 has 13 amino acids. The germline V gene has CDR1 SQVTM and CDR2 ANQGSEA. V was trimmed by 5 bases and J by 3 bases, leaving 13 bases between them. The CDR3 DNA reads as TGCAGCGTTTCCCCGGGGGGGGACTATGGCTACACCTTC. Translating it yields CSVSPGGDYGYTF.

This chain joins TRBV20-1 and TRBJ2-1; 8 bases are a match to TRBD2. V shed 3 bases, J shed 8 bases, and the junction held 12 bases outside the gene matches. Germline V gives CDR1 DFQATT, CDR2 SNEGSKA (reference sequence). The CDR3 totals 15 residues. The CDR3 DNA reads TGCAGTGCTAGTGATGCGTCTAGCGGGCGTGATGAGCAGTTCTTC. Its protein is CSASDASSGRDEQFF.

The V gene is TRBV5-6, the J gene TRBJ1-5, with no clear D. Deletions cut 0 bases from V and 9 bases from J, with 10 bases between. Germline V gene sequence: CDR1 SGHDT, CDR2 YYEEEE. The CDR3 has 13 residues. CDR3 sequence (DNA): TGTGCCAGCAGCTTGGAACCCGGAGGGCCCCAGCATTTT. This sequence encodes CASSLEPGGPQHF.

CDR3 in DNA: TGTGCCAGCAGTTTGGGGACTATGAACACTGAAGCTTTCTTT. Translated: CASSLGTMNTEAFF. The chain recombines TRBV28 with TRBJ1-1; a weak D match, TRBD1 (5 bases). V was trimmed by 3 bases and J by 0 bases, leaving 8 bases between them. CDR3 size: 14 residues. Germline-derived CDR1 and CDR2 are MDHEN and SYDVKM.

The chain links TRBV5-5 to TRBJ1-5, with D perhaps matching TRBD1 (5 bases). From germline, CDR1 is SGHKS and CDR2 YYEKEE (reference sequence). V lost 2 bases to trimming and J lost 0 bases, with 9 bases between them. The CDR3 is 15 residues long. For the CDR3, the DNA is TGTGCCAGCAGCTTTCTAGGGGATAGCAATCAGCCCCAGCATTTT. Translating gives CASSFLGDSNQPQHF.

This sequence joins TRBV7-9 and TRBJ2-7; 10 bases are shared with TRBD1. Germline trimming cut 1 base from V and 7 bases from J; bases unmatched to any gene: 10. Germline lookup yields CDR1 SEHNR and CDR2 FQNEAQ (reference sequence). The CDR3 loop spans 16 amino acids. The CDR3 loop reads CASSLDPGQGHREQYF. CDR3 sequence (DNA): TGTGCCAGCAGCTTAGACCCGGGACAGGGGCATCGGGAGCAGTACTTC.

The chain recombines TRBV30 with TRBJ2-2; 7 bases fit TRBD2. Germline V lookup: CDR1 GTSNPN, CDR2 SVGIG (reference sequence). V was pared by 3 bases and J by 4 bases, with 5 bases of the junction left unmatched. The CDR3 has 14 amino acids. CDR3 DNA sequence: TGTGCCTGGAGCCAGACTAGCTTCACCGGGGAGCTGTTTTTT. Its protein product is CAWSQTSFTGELFF.

The genes are TRBV6-1 and TRBJ1-3; D possibly corresponds to TRBD1 (6 bases). This CDR3 is 14 amino acids long. The germline V gene has CDR1 MNHNS and CDR2 SASEGT. V was cut by 2 bases and J by 6 bases, with 11 bases left in between. The CDR3 here is CASSERGNENTIYF. In nucleotides, the CDR3 is TGTGCCAGCAGTGAAAGGGGGAACGAAAACACCATATATTTT.